This TCR beta chain appears in the sequencing data of a study of blood T cell repertoires in COVID-19. Overall study context: Some COVID-19 samples were acute and others convalescent; all came from the United States, Italy and Spain. T cells, B-cell-depleted T cells, or PBMCs provided the cDNA or gDNA that served as material.

In the authors' workflow: Amplification with reference gene primers provided the estimates of nucleated cell counts. Clones were read by immunoSEQ multiplex PCR, and TCRdb kept only the in-frame ones, dropping some. V, J and clone size are those of that table, while D and trimming were read from the DNA. The data show 400,000 or so clones, roughly 86% seen once. The study recruited people aged about 18 to 90 years across 24 US areas. Sequenced sample: PBMCs or T cells enriched from blood (not recorded which). The TCR originated in a woman aged 40-49 years with acute COVID-19.

The DNA of the CDR3 is TGTGCCAGCAGCCCGGGACAGCTAAAACCCTATGGCTACACCTTC. It encodes CASSPGQLKPYGYTF. The rearrangement links TRBV6-2 or TRBV6-3 to TRBJ1-2, with TRBD1 matching 7 bases. Germline V gene lookup returns CDR1 MNHEY and CDR2 SVGEGT. The CDR3 consists of 15 residues. V trimming: 6 bases; J trimming: 4 bases; junction bases outside the gene matches: 11.